The sequence of this T cell receptor (beta chain) was determined in a study of glioma-infiltrating T cells after dendritic cell vaccination. In the study overall: The vaccine used monocyte-derived dendritic cells pulsed overnight with autologous tumor lysate.

The primer mix had 60 V beta and 13 J beta primers. Repertoires were generated with immunoSEQ multiplex PCR, while TCRdb's copy carries only in-frame clones and drops some. The sample holds about 92,000 clones, 86% seen once. This clone was detected only once. None of the glioblastoma patients had an isocitrate dehydrogenase mutation. Germline assignment: CDR1 SEHNR and CDR2 FQNEAQ (reference sequence). Trimming cost V 5 bases and J 5 bases, with 13 bases left between them. This CDR3 spans 14 amino acids. The origin of this receptor is a human donor with glioblastoma. This chain uses TRBV7-9 with TRBJ2-1; D possibly corresponds to TRBD1 (5 bases). Sequencing used blood, obtained before dendritic cell vaccination. As DNA, the CDR3 is TGTGCCAGCAGCGGGGCAGGATTAGACAATGAGCAGTTCTTC. Its translation is CASSGAGLDNEQFF.